This TCR beta chain emerged from a study of shared clonotypes between healthy human individuals. The germline gives CDR1 SGHAT, CDR2 FQNNGV. The CDR3 loop spans 16 amino acids. Sequencing was performed with immunoSEQ multiplex PCR; in TCRdb, only in-frame clones are kept and a portion is missing. This repertoire shows hundreds of thousands of clones, 90% to 97% found once; its top ten account for about 0.054%. Sequencing used naive CD4+ T cells sorted from blood. Subset reported: CD45RA+ positively selected. The sequence was obtained from a woman in her 30s in good health. The V call is TRBV11-2, the J call TRBJ2-5, with 8 positions matching TRBD2. The J call is doubtful: the DNA matches TRBJ2-7 better. The CDR3 DNA sequence: TGTGCCAGCAGCTTAGTGGGCGGGAGGCCAACCTACGAGCAGTACTTC. It specifies CASSLVGGRPTYEQYF.